These 23 T cell receptor beta chains were all obtained from the same sample, sequenced in a study of shared clonotypes between healthy human individuals. The data were produced by immunoSEQ multiplex PCR, yet TCRdb's version contains in-frame clones alone and is incomplete. Here the sample spans over a million clones, roughly 96% being singletons. Sequences were obtained from naive CD4+ T cells sorted from blood. Described subset: CD45RA+ positively selected. These receptors were taken from a man aged 30 to 45 in good health.

CDR3 region: CASSADPPSAQYF. The CDR3 region has the DNA TGCGCCAGCAGTGCGGACCCGCCGTCGGCCCAGTACTTC. The V and J genes are TRBV10-1 and TRBJ2-5, with D unclear. V was pared by 4 bases and J by 9 bases, with 15 bases between. Germline-derived CDR1 and CDR2 are WNHNN and SYGVQD (reference sequence). The CDR3 is 13 residues long.

The V and J genes are TRBV6-1 and TRBJ2-7, with D tentatively TRBD1 or TRBD2 (6 bases each). The CDR3 is made up of 15 amino acids. The V end lost 6 bases, the J end lost 7 bases, and 22 bases lay between the germline ends. The germline V gene has CDR1 MNHNS and CDR2 SASEGT. The CDR3 region is CASSPPVGGLGEQYF. The CDR3 DNA is TGTGCCAGCAGCCCGCCTGTTGGGGGGCTAGGTGAGCAGTACTTC.

This chain connects TRBV5-6 to TRBJ1-2; possible D gene TRBD1, 5 bases. Germline CDR1 and CDR2: SGHDT and YYEEEE. The CDR3 is 15 residues long. V lost 2 bases, J lost 4 bases, and 15 bases lay in between. CDR3 sequence (DNA): TGTGCCAGCAGCTTCGGGAGGGGCGAAATCTATGGCTACACCTTC. It specifies CASSFGRGEIYGYTF.

The V call is TRBV7-2, the J call TRBJ2-1, with D possibly being TRBD1 (5 bases). The germline V gene encodes CDR1 SGHTA and CDR2 FQGNSA. The CDR3 is 15 amino acids. Between the trimmed V and J ends, which lost 6 bases and 4 bases, there was a span of 16 bases. The CDR3 region has the DNA TGTGCCAGCAGATCGCGACAGTCCCTTTACAATGAGCAGTTCTTC. Translated, it gives CASRSRQSLYNEQFF.

J is TRBJ1-5 and V is TRBV7-9; 7 nucleotides agree with TRBD1. CDR3 length: 14 residues. Trimming removed 1 base from V and 6 bases from J; junction bases left unmatched: 3. CDR1 SEHNR and CDR2 FQNEAQ come from the germline V gene (reference sequence). CDR3 nucleotides: TGTGCCAGCAGCTTAGAGGGGGCCGGTCAGCCCCAGCATTTT. This sequence encodes CASSLEGAGQPQHF.

J is TRBJ2-1 and V is TRBV9; no reliable D call. This CDR3 region has 14 residues. Germline CDR1 and CDR2: SGDLS and YYNGEE. The V end lost 4 bases, the J end lost 6 bases, and 14 bases lay between the germline ends. CDR3 bases: TGTGCCAGCAGCCCCACGCCTAGGGCCAATGAGCAGTTCTTC. Translating gives CASSPTPRANEQFF.

This rearrangement joins TRBV11-1 to TRBJ2-7, with 12 bases matching TRBD2. There are 16 residues in the CDR3. Germline lookup yields CDR1 SGHAT and CDR2 FQDESV (reference sequence). V shed 1 base, J shed 7 bases, and the junction held 8 bases outside the gene matches. Here the CDR3 reads CASSLGLAGVSGEQYF. In DNA form, the CDR3 reads TGTGCCAGCAGCTTAGGACTAGCGGGAGTATCGGGGGAGCAGTACTTC.

This chain joins TRBV5-6 and TRBJ2-7, with 12 bases matching TRBD2. The CDR3 spans 17 residues. V was pared by 4 bases and J by 2 bases, with 10 bases of the junction left unmatched. The germline gives CDR1 SGHDT, CDR2 YYEEEE. For the CDR3, the DNA is TGTGCCAGCAGCACGCCTAGCGGGAGGGCCTTCCCCTACGAGCAGTACTTC. Amino acids: CASSTPSGRAFPYEQYF.

The chain has TRBV5-1 and TRBJ2-6; D may be TRBD1 or TRBD2 (5 bases each). Trimming pared 0 bases from V and 0 bases from J, leaving 16 bases between. The CDR3 extends over 19 amino acids. Germline V CDR1 and CDR2: SGHRS, YFSETQ. In DNA form, the CDR3 reads TGCGCCAGCAGCTTGGTCTCAAGAGGGGCCGGCTCTGGGGCCAACGTCCTGACTTTC. This gives the protein CASSLVSRGAGSGANVLTF.

The chain combines TRBV5-1 with TRBJ2-4; 9 nucleotides align to TRBD1. This CDR3 is 17 amino acids long. With 4 bases clipped from V and 0 bases from J, the junction kept 8 bases outside the gene matches. CDR1 is SGHRS and CDR2 is YFSETQ in the germline V gene. CDR3 protein: CASSLTGTGLAKNIQYF. CDR3 sequence (DNA): TGCGCCAGCAGCCTGACCGGGACAGGGCTAGCCAAAAACATTCAGTACTTC.

In this sample, this clone turned up once. Here the CDR3 reads CASSLGATGPSGYTF. The DNA of the CDR3 is TGCGCCAGCAGCTTGGGTGCGACGGGTCCCTCTGGCTACACCTTC. The chain recombines TRBV5-1 with TRBJ1-2; no reliable D call. CDR3 size: 15 residues. Germline lookup yields CDR1 SGHRS and CDR2 YFSETQ. Trimming took off 0 bases at V and 7 bases at J, with 16 bases between the two ends.

The J gene is TRBJ1-3, the V gene TRBV9; the D is unclear. Trimming pared 1 base from V and 1 base from J, leaving 12 bases between. Per the germline V gene, CDR1 is SGDLS and CDR2 is YYNGEE. The CDR3 covers 16 residues. The CDR3 loop is CASSVLGLESGNTIYF. The CDR3 nucleotides read TGTGCCAGCAGCGTATTGGGTCTTGAGTCTGGAAACACCATATATTTT.

The rearrangement links TRBV2 to TRBJ1-4; 10 bases map to TRBD1. Per germline, CDR1 SNHLY and CDR2 FYNNEI. The CDR3 runs 14 residues. The trim removed 7 bases at V and 10 bases at J, leaving 9 bases unmatched. The CDR3 protein is CASTGDRGLGKLFF. The CDR3 coding sequence is TGTGCCAGCACCGGAGACAGGGGGCTAGGAAAACTGTTTTTT.

This clone was detected only once. The chain joins TRBV10-1 to TRBJ2-5; 13 bases are shared with TRBD2. The CDR3 totals 15 residues. V lost 5 bases, J lost 3 bases, and 3 bases stayed unmatched. Germline loops: CDR1 WNHNN, CDR2 SYGVQD (reference sequence). Here the CDR3 DNA reads TGCGCCAGCAGTCCCGGGACTAGCGGGGAAGAGACCCAGTACTTC. Encoded protein: CASSPGTSGEETQYF.

With respect to this clone: The sample has other DNA sequences that encode this CDR3 too. V usage is TRBV18 and J usage is TRBJ1-5; 7 nucleotides line up with TRBD1. With 6 bases clipped from V and 3 bases from J, the junction kept 8 bases outside the gene matches. The V gene's germline CDR1 is KGHSH and CDR2 LQKENI. This CDR3 spans 15 amino acids. The CDR3 region has the DNA TGTGCCAGCTCCCCTATAGGGGGCAACAATCAGCCCCAGCATTTT. Translation gives CASSPIGGNNQPQHF.

The chain links TRBV5-5 to TRBJ2-4, with 12 bases that match TRBD2. V lost 3 bases and J lost 1; bases outside the gene matches: 8. There are 18 residues in the CDR3. Germline CDR1 SGHKS, CDR2 YYEKEE (reference sequence). This chain's CDR3 is CASSSIPSGRAAKNIQYF. The CDR3 nucleotides read TGTGCCAGCAGCTCCATCCCTAGCGGGAGGGCCGCCAAAAACATTCAGTACTTC. Combining the CDR3 with reference TRBV5-5 and TRBJ2-4 gives the whole variable domain DAGVTQSPTHLIKTRGQQVTLRCSPISGHKSVSWYQQVLGQGPQFIFQYYEKEERGRGNFPDRFSARQFPNYSSELNVNALLLGDSALYLCASSSIPSGRAAKNIQYFGAGTRLSVL.

This clone was seen a single time. V usage is TRBV18 and J usage is TRBJ2-7; TRBD2 might be the D (6 bases). CDR3 length equals 15 residues. Trimming took off 3 bases at V and 5 bases at J, with 17 bases between the two ends. Germline loops: CDR1 KGHSH, CDR2 LQKENI. The CDR3: CASSPKALATDEQYF. CDR3 DNA sequence: TGTGCCAGCTCACCTAAAGCCCTAGCGACCGACGAGCAGTACTTC.

This chain joins TRBV19 and TRBJ1-2; D is uncertain. V lost 6 bases to trimming and J lost 8 bases, with 16 bases between them. CDR3 length: 13 residues. Germline CDR1 reads LNHDA; CDR2 reads SQIVND (reference sequence). CDR3 sequence (DNA): TGTGCCAGTAGAAGCGGGCCAGTTAACGGCTACACCTTC. It codes for CASRSGPVNGYTF.

The sample holds one count of this clone. In the same sample, other DNA sequences code for this CDR3. This chain joins TRBV5-1 and TRBJ2-5; D ambiguous. CDR3 size: 13 residues. Trimming removed 0 bases from V and 0 bases from J, with 3 bases in between. CDR1 SGHRS and CDR2 YFSETQ come from the germline V gene. The CDR3 nucleotides are TGCGCCAGCAGCTTGGGTGACCAAGAGACCCAGTACTTC. Translated: CASSLGDQETQYF.

The chain combines TRBV6-6 with TRBJ1-4, with 8 bases lining up with TRBD1. The CDR3 has 15 residues. Germline V gene sequence: CDR1 MNHNY, CDR2 SVGAGI (reference sequence). Trimming at V came to 6 bases and at J to 8 bases, leaving 11 bases not matched to a gene. CDR3 residues: CASRAPGQAAEKLFF. Written as DNA, the CDR3 is TGTGCCAGCAGAGCCCCGGGACAGGCGGCCGAAAAACTGTTTTTT.

V gene TRBV14 combines with J gene TRBJ2-1; the D gene could be TRBD1 or TRBD2 (6 bases each). Trimming cost V 1 base and J 2 bases, with 21 bases left between them. This CDR3 region has 19 residues. Germline CDR1 and CDR2: SGHDN and FVKESK. The chain's CDR3 is CASSQGARGLGTAYNEQFF. The CDR3 coding sequence is TGTGCCAGCAGCCAAGGGGCCCGGGGGCTCGGCACGGCCTACAATGAGCAGTTCTTC.

The chain uses TRBV5-1 and TRBJ2-3; the match to TRBD1 covers 12 bases. The CDR3 sequence is 17 residues long. From germline, CDR1 is SGHRS and CDR2 YFSETQ. V lost 4 bases to trimming and J lost 0 bases; unmatched junction nucleotides: 6. CDR3 coding DNA: TGCGCCAGCAGCCCGGGACAGGGGGCGGTGAGCACAGATACGCAGTATTTT. It specifies CASSPGQGAVSTDTQYF.

This chain uses TRBV29-1 with TRBJ2-5; D unresolved. CDR1 and CDR2 from the germline V gene are SQVTM and ANQGSEA. V was shortened by 4 bases and J by 2 bases, with 17 bases between the two germline ends. CDR3 length equals 15 residues. CDR3 residues: CSVGLSGVQQETQYF. The CDR3 region has the DNA TGCAGCGTTGGTCTCTCGGGTGTACAGCAAGAGACCCAGTACTTC.